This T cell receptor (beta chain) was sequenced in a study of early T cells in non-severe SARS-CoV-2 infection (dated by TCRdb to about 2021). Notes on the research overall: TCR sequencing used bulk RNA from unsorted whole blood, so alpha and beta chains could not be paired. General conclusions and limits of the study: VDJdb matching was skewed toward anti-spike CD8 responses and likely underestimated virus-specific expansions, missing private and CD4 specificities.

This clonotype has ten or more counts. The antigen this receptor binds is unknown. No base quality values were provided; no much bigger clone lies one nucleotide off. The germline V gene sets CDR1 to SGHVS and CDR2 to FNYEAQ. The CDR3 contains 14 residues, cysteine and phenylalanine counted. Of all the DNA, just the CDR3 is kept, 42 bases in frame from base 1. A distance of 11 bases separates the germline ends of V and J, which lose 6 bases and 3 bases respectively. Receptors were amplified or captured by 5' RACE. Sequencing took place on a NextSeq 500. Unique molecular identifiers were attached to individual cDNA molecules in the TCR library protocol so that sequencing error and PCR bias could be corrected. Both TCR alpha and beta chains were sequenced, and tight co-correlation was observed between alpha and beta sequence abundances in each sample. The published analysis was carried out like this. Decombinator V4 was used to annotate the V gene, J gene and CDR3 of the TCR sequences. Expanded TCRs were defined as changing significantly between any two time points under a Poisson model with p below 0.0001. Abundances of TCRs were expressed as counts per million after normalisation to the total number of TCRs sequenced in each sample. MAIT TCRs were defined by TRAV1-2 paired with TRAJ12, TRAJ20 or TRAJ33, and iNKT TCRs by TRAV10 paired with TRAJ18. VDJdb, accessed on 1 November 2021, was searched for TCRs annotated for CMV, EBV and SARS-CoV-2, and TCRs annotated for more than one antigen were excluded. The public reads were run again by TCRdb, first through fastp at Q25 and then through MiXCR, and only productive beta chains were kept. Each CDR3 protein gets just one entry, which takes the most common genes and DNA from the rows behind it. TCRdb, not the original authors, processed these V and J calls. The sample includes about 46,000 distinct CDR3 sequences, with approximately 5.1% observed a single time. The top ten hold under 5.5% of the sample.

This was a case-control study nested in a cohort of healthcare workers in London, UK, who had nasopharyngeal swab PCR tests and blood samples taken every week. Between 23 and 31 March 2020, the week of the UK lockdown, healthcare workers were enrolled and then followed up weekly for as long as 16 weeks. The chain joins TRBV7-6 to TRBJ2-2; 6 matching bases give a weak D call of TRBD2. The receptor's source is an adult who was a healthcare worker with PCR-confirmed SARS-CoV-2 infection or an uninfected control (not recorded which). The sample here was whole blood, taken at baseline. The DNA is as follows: TGTGCCAGCAGTTCCGGGGAGGACACCGGGGAGCTGTTTTTT. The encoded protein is CASSSGEDTGELFF.